The 31 T cell receptor beta chains listed next were all sequenced from one sample in a study of T cell repertoires in cytomegalovirus infection. These receptors lack a known antigen. TCRdb independently ran MiXCR on the reads; one entry per CDR3 protein. The sample holds roughly 990,000 distinct CDR3 sequences, around 32% seen once. The sample was cultured CD8+ T cells from PBMCs, taken from culture after CMV antigen stimulation. Source of these receptors: a human donor in good health (CMV status not recorded). Some clones in this sample may be carry-over from other donors' samples.

This clonotype came up a few times. V usage is TRBV4-3 and J usage is TRBJ1-1; 7 bases align to TRBD1. Germline V gene data show CDR1 as LGHNA and CDR2 as YSLEER. This CDR3 has 15 residues. V lost 3 bases, J lost 1 base, and 5 bases stayed unmatched. This CDR3 reads CASSHGTDQNTEAFF. The CDR3 DNA follows: TGCGCCAGCAGCCATGGGACAGACCAGAACACTGAAGCTTTCTTT.

This clonotype was recorded a few times. V usage is TRBV14 and J usage is TRBJ1-6; D is perhaps TRBD1 (5 bases). The CDR3 is 15 amino acids. CDR1 and CDR2 (germline): SGHDN, FVKESK. V gave up 4 bases and J gave up 10 bases, with 17 bases separating them. The CDR3 is CASSPARRGGSPLHF. The CDR3 region has the DNA TGTGCCAGCAGCCCCGCCCGGAGGGGCGGGTCACCCCTCCACTTT.

This clonotype was observed many times. The chain links TRBV7-8 to TRBJ1-2; D ambiguous. The CDR3 length is 15 residues. Between the trimmed V and J ends, which lost 5 bases and 6 bases, there was a span of 19 bases. Germline V gene sequence: CDR1 SGHVS, CDR2 FQNEAQ. CDR3 nucleotides: TGTGCCAGCAGCGCCCGGACTACAACAGAGGATGGCTACACCTTC. Protein sequence: CASSARTTTEDGYTF.

Worth noting for this clonotype: The germline gene is not matched at one end of the junction; a read error may be the cause. V and J are TRBV7-2 and TRBJ2-5; no clear D gene. The CDR3 spans 11 residues. CDR1 is SGHTA, CDR2 FQGNSA, per germline. CDR3 loop: CASSLDAVSHF. CDR3 nucleotide sequence: TGTGCCAGCAGCTTAGATGCGGTCTCTCACTTC. The variable domain in full, with the rest retrieved from reference TRBV7-2 and TRBJ2-5, is GAGVSQSPSNKVTEKGKDVELRCDPISGHTALYWYRQSLGQGLEFLIYFQGNSAPDKSGLPSDRFSAERTGGSVSTLTIQRTQQEDSAVYLCASSLDAVSHFGPGTRLLVL.

This clonotype was picked up many times. The rearrangement uses TRBV7-9 and TRBJ2-2, with TRBD2 as a possible D gene (5 bases). CDR1 and CDR2 from the germline V gene are SEHNR and FQNEAQ (reference sequence). CDR3 size: 14 residues. Trimming removed 3 bases from V and 10 bases from J, with 15 bases in between. Here the CDR3 reads CASSFTNRGLELFF. The CDR3 nucleotides read TGTGCCAGCAGCTTTACAAATAGAGGGCTGGAGCTGTTTTTT.

CDR3 sequence reads: CASSILALDENYNEQFF. For the CDR3, the DNA is TGTGCCAGTAGTATTCTTGCACTAGACGAAAACTACAATGAGCAGTTCTTC. The chain recombines TRBV19 with TRBJ2-1; a weak D match, TRBD2 (5 bases). Germline CDR1 and CDR2: LNHDA and SQIVND (reference sequence). The CDR3 covers 17 residues. With 3 bases removed from V and 3 bases from J, the gap between germline ends came to 18 bases.

This chain joins TRBV27 and TRBJ2-1, with 12 bases identical to TRBD2. Trimming cost V 2 bases and J 6 bases; bases outside gene matches: 2. Per the germline V gene, CDR1 is MNHEY and CDR2 is SMNVEV (reference sequence). The CDR3 has 15 amino acids. In nucleotides, the CDR3 is TGTGCCAGCAGTTTACTAGCGGGGGGGGTCAATGAGCAGTTCTTC. It yields the protein CASSLLAGGVNEQFF.

This clonotype turned up a few times. This chain joins TRBV7-9 and TRBJ2-1; possibly TRBD1 or TRBD2 for D (5 bases each). The CDR3 covers 16 residues. The germline gives CDR1 SEHNR, CDR2 FQNEAQ (reference sequence). The V end lost 6 bases, the J end lost 4 bases, and 19 bases lay between the germline ends. The CDR3 sequence: CASSPPSGRVYNEQFF. The CDR3 nucleotides are TGTGCCAGCAGTCCTCCCTCGGGACGGGTTTACAATGAGCAGTTCTTC.

CDR3 region: CASSTFDRAGTEAFF. The CDR3 nucleotides are TGTGCCAGTAGTACCTTCGACAGGGCGGGCACTGAAGCTTTCTTT. The gene calls are TRBV19 and TRBJ1-1, with 7 positions matching TRBD1. V lost 4 bases to trimming and J lost 4 bases; unmatched junction nucleotides: 9. In germline, CDR1 is LNHDA, CDR2 SQIVND (reference sequence). This CDR3 has 15 residues.

The CDR3 DNA sequence: TGTGCCAGCAGCCAAGTGGAGCGGGGACTGAACACCGGGGAGCTGTTTTTT. Its translation is CASSQVERGLNTGELFF. The rearrangement links TRBV3-1 to TRBJ2-2, with 7 nucleotides matching TRBD2. Trimming cost V 1 base and J 1 base; bases outside gene matches: 6. This CDR3 region has 17 residues. Germline CDR1 LGHDT, CDR2 YNNKEL (reference sequence).

V and J are TRBV6-2 or TRBV6-3 and TRBJ1-5; the D is unclear. This CDR3 has 13 residues. The V end was cut by 10 bases, the J end by 0 bases, with 10 bases between. The germline CDR1 and CDR2 sequences are MNHEY and SVGEGT. As DNA, the CDR3 is TGTGCCACCGACGGAGGTAGCAATCAGCCCCAGCATTTT. This translates into CATDGGSNQPQHF.

This clonotype was seen only a few times. The V call is TRBV6-6, the J call TRBJ2-7, with D perhaps TRBD1 (6 bases). Germline CDR1 is MNHNY and CDR2 is SVGAGI (reference sequence). CDR3 length: 13 residues. Trimming cost V 0 bases and J 5 bases, with 8 bases left between them. The DNA of the CDR3 is TGTGCCAGCAGTTACTCCTCAGGGGACGAGCAGTACGTC. Protein product: CASSYSSGDEQYV.

V gene TRBV12-3 or TRBV12-4 combines with J gene TRBJ2-2, with D perhaps matching TRBD1 or TRBD2 (5 bases each). The CDR3 sequence is 14 residues long. The V end lost 2 bases, the J end lost 6 bases, and 10 bases lay between the germline ends. CDR3 bases: TGTGCCAGCAGTTTATTGGGACCCTCCGGGGAGCTGTTTTTT. Protein sequence: CASSLLGPSGELFF.

The V and J genes are TRBV19 and TRBJ1-1; possible D gene TRBD1, 5 bases. CDR3 length: 15 residues. Per germline, CDR1 LNHDA and CDR2 SQIVND (reference sequence). Trimming cost V 3 bases and J 4 bases, with 15 bases left between them. CDR3 in DNA: TGTGCCAGTAGTATCCGTCAGGGTGGCGTCACTGAAGCTTTCTTT. As protein: CASSIRQGGVTEAFF. The full variable domain, with the rest looked up from reference TRBV19 and TRBJ1-1, is DGGITQSPKYLFRKEGQNVTLSCEQNLNHDAMYWYRQDPGQGLRLIYYSQIVNDFQKGDIAEGYSVSREKKESFPLTVTSAQKNPTAFYLCASSIRQGGVTEAFFGQGTRLTVV.

This rearrangement joins TRBV6-2 or TRBV6-3 to TRBJ2-7; either TRBD1 or TRBD2 may supply D (6 bases each). Germline assignment: CDR1 MNHEY and CDR2 SVGEGT. The CDR3 is 13 amino acids. V lost 4 bases and J 6 bases, leaving 13 bases between the germline ends. This CDR3 reads CASSLMGGTEQYV. CDR3 DNA: TGTGCCAGCAGTTTGATGGGGGGCACCGAGCAGTACGTC.

This clonotype has only one observation. The chain links TRBV19 to TRBJ1-5; D is undetermined. This CDR3 is 14 amino acids long. Germline values: CDR1 LNHDA, CDR2 SQIVND (reference sequence). V was pared by 5 bases and J by 2 bases, with 10 bases between. The DNA for the CDR3 is TGTGCCAGTAGTCTTATTAACGGCAATCAGCCCCAGCATTTT. It translates to CASSLINGNQPQHF.

This clonotype was counted ten times or more. The chain has TRBV20-1 and TRBJ2-7; the D is unclear. With 0 bases removed from V and 3 bases from J, the gap between germline ends came to 12 bases. The CDR3 is 14 amino acids. Germline V gene lookup returns CDR1 DFQATT and CDR2 SNEGSKA (reference sequence). In nucleotides, the CDR3 is TGCAGTGCTAGAGATCGGCAGCGCAACTACGAGCAGTACTTC. It encodes CSARDRQRNYEQYF.

V usage is TRBV2 and J usage is TRBJ2-5; D is unresolved. Germline CDR1 reads SNHLY; CDR2 reads FYNNEI. The V end lost 6 bases, the J end lost 3 bases, and 8 bases lay between the germline ends. CDR3 length: 12 residues. The CDR3 DNA is TGTGCCAGCAGGGGGTATGAAGAGACCCAGTACTTC. The encoded protein is CASRGYEETQYF.

The gene calls are TRBV28 and TRBJ1-2; D is unclear. V gave up 3 bases and J gave up 2 bases, with 10 bases separating them. The germline V gene has CDR1 MDHEN and CDR2 SYDVKM. The CDR3 extends over 14 amino acids. CDR3 sequence reads: CASSLEYRNYGYTF. The CDR3 nucleotides read TGTGCCAGCAGTTTGGAATACAGAAACTATGGCTACACCTTC.

This clonotype showed up just a few times. This rearrangement joins TRBV7-9 to TRBJ2-7, with D possibly being TRBD2 (7 bases). This CDR3 region has 16 residues. V was clipped by 5 bases and J by 0 bases, with 17 bases between them. Germline V gene lookup returns CDR1 SEHNR and CDR2 FQNEAQ (reference sequence). The DNA for the CDR3 is TGTGCCAGCAGCCCTGAGGGCGGGGGCACCTCCTACGAGCAGTACTTC. Its protein product is CASSPEGGGTSYEQYF.

The rearrangement joins TRBV6-6 to TRBJ2-3, with a possible D match to TRBD2 (6 bases). Per germline, CDR1 MNHNY and CDR2 SVGAGI (reference sequence). The germline V and J ends were trimmed by 0 bases and 6 bases, with 13 bases remaining between them. The CDR3 consists of 15 residues. CDR3 sequence reads: CASSYSEGLGDTQYF. The CDR3 DNA reads as TGTGCCAGCAGTTACTCGGAGGGCCTTGGCGATACGCAGTATTTT.

This clonotype came up many times. The gene calls are TRBV12-3 or TRBV12-4 and TRBJ2-6; D gene ambiguous. Between the trimmed V and J ends, which lost 3 bases and 2 bases, there was a span of 2 bases. This CDR3 is built from 13 residues. For the CDR3, the DNA is TGTGCCAGCAGTTTCGCTGGGGCCAACGTCCTGACTTTC. Its protein is CASSFAGANVLTF.

This clonotype was observed a handful of times. The chain joins TRBV25-1 to TRBJ2-7; D remains unclear. Trimming removed 8 bases from V and 7 bases from J, with 12 bases in between. Germline-derived CDR1 and CDR2 are MGHDK and SYGVNS. The CDR3 is made up of 11 amino acids. CDR3: CASGMVMEQYF. The CDR3 nucleotides read TGTGCCAGCGGAATGGTAATGGAGCAGTACTTC.

This clonotype was observed at least ten times. J is TRBJ1-1 and V is TRBV7-2; D is perhaps TRBD1 (5 bases). In germline, CDR1 is SGHTA, CDR2 FQGNSA. Trimming cost V 4 bases and J 4 bases, with 7 bases left between them. This CDR3 spans 12 amino acids. The chain's CDR3 is CASSWGRTEAFF. Here the CDR3 DNA reads TGTGCCAGCAGCTGGGGCCGCACTGAAGCTTTCTTT.

This clonotype was detected only a few times. This chain joins TRBV7-2 and TRBJ2-5, with D perhaps matching TRBD2 (7 bases). CDR1 is SGHTA, CDR2 FQGNSA, per germline. V was trimmed by 4 bases and J by 5 bases, leaving 17 bases between them. The CDR3 covers 15 residues. The CDR3 region is CASSSEGGFGETQYF. The CDR3 nucleotides are TGTGCCAGCAGCTCTGAGGGGGGGTTCGGGGAGACCCAGTACTTC. Variable domain in full (rest from reference TRBV7-2 and TRBJ2-5): GAGVSQSPSNKVTEKGKDVELRCDPISGHTALYWYRQSLGQGLEFLIYFQGNSAPDKSGLPSDRFSAERTGGSVSTLTIQRTQQEDSAVYLCASSSEGGFGETQYFGPGTRLLVL.

The chain links TRBV7-9 to TRBJ1-5; D is unresolved. V gave up 1 base and J gave up 4 bases, with 11 bases separating them. This CDR3 region has 15 residues. CDR1 and CDR2 from the germline V gene are SEHNR and FQNEAQ (reference sequence). CDR3 coding DNA: TGTGCCAGCAGCTTAGGAACAGAGGGAAATCAGCCCCAGCATTTT. Translated, it gives CASSLGTEGNQPQHF.

This clonotype came up once. The rearrangement links TRBV2 to TRBJ1-5; a possible D gene is TRBD1 (5 bases). V lost 9 bases and J 2 bases, leaving 11 bases between the germline ends. The germline CDR1 and CDR2 sequences are SNHLY and FYNNEI. This CDR3 has 13 amino acids. CDR3 DNA: TGTGCCAGTTGGGGGTCCCGCAATCAGCCCCAGCATTTT. As protein: CASWGSRNQPQHF.

The V and J genes are TRBV19 and TRBJ1-5; D is uncertain. Germline V CDR1 and CDR2: LNHDA, SQIVND (reference sequence). The CDR3 covers 14 residues. Trimming took 5 bases from V and 3 from J, leaving 11 bases between them. The CDR3: CASSLGPFNQPQHF. The CDR3 coding sequence is TGTGCCAGTAGTCTGGGCCCCTTCAATCAGCCCCAGCATTTT.

DNA of the CDR3: TGTGCCAGCAGCCTGGTGATGCATGGAAACACCATATATTTT. Amino acids: CASSLVMHGNTIYF. The chain combines TRBV27 with TRBJ1-3, with unresolved D. This CDR3 has 14 residues. V lost 6 bases, J lost 3 bases, and 12 bases lay in between. Germline V lookup: CDR1 MNHEY, CDR2 SMNVEV (reference sequence).

This clonotype was seen a few times. This chain joins TRBV27 and TRBJ1-1, with a weak D call TRBD1 (5 bases). Germline CDR1 MNHEY, CDR2 SMNVEV (reference sequence). This CDR3 region has 15 residues. Trimming removed 0 bases from V and 7 bases from J, with 15 bases in between. CDR3 protein: CASSLSSPGGSEAFF. The DNA for the CDR3 is TGTGCCAGCAGTTTATCATCCCCTGGGGGGAGTGAAGCTTTCTTT.

In this sample, this clonotype turned up many times. V and J are TRBV7-2 and TRBJ2-3; D gene unclear. Germline lookup yields CDR1 SGHTA and CDR2 FQGNSA. With 1 base removed from V and 0 bases from J, the gap between germline ends came to 5 bases. The length of the CDR3 is 14 residues. CDR3 residues: CASSLGSSTDTQYF. For the CDR3, the DNA is TGTGCCAGCAGCTTAGGCAGTAGCACAGATACGCAGTATTTT.